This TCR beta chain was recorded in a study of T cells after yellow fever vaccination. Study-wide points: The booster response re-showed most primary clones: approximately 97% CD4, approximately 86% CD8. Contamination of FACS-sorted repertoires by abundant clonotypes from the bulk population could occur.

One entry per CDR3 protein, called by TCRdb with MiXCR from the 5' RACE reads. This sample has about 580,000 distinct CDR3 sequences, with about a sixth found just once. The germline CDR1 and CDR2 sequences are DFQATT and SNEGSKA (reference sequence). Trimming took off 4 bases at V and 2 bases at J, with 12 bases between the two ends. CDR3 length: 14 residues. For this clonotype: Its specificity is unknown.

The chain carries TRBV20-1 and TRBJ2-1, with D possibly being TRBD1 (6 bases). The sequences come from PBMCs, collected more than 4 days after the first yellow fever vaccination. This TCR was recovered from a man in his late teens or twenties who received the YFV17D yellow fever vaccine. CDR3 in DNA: TGCAGTGCTACCGGACAGCCGCCCTACAATGAGCAGTTCTTC. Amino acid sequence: CSATGQPPYNEQFF.